The clone carrying this T cell receptor beta chain was counted only a few times. The antigen is not known. V lost 4 bases and J lost 5; bases outside the gene matches: 13. The length of the CDR3 is 16 residues. Germline lookup yields CDR1 MNHNS and CDR2 SASEGT. This was the immunoSEQ version 4 assay in survey mode. TCRdb keeps only in-frame clones here, not all; method: immunoSEQ multiplex PCR. The sample contains approximately 18,000 clones, roughly two thirds of which appear only once. The data were obtained in a study of persistence of HIV-infected CD4 T cells. Lysates of CMV-infected fibroblasts at 9 to 10 ug/mL stimulated these cells. CD4+ T cells upregulating both CD40 ligand and CD69 were sorted as responding cells.

The origin of this receptor is an adult woman with HIV who was CMV-seropositive. The chain couples TRBV6-1 to TRBJ1-1, with 7 bases lining up with TRBD1. The specimen was CD4+ T cells sorted from PBMCs after approximately 19-hour stimulation, collected from a patient who received antiretroviral therapy. DNA for the CDR3: TGTGCCAGCAGTGCCCAGAGCGGGTCAGGGGGGACTGAAGCTTTCTTT. This gives the protein CASSAQSGSGGTEAFF.